The 7 T cell receptor beta chains listed next were all sequenced from one sample in a study of blood T cell repertoires in COVID-19. Using immunoSEQ multiplex PCR, the repertoire was profiled, and TCRdb retains in-frame clones only, with some absent. This repertoire shows 200,000 to 250,000 clones, more than 75% found once; its top ten account for roughly 2%. The sample consisted of PBMCs or T cells enriched from blood (not recorded which). The source of these receptors is a woman between 50 and 59 years old who had recovered from COVID-19.

In nucleotides, the CDR3 is TGTGCCATCAGTGAATCACTAGCGGGGGGCTCTGAGCAGTTCTTC. Translating it yields CAISESLAGGSEQFF. The chain joins TRBV10-3 to TRBJ2-1, with 12 bases matching TRBD2. V lost 3 bases to trimming and J lost 9 bases; unmatched junction nucleotides: 6. Germline CDR1 reads ENHRY; CDR2 reads SYGVKD. CDR3 length: 15 amino acids.

The rearrangement joins TRBV18 to TRBJ2-7, with D uncertain. Trimming stripped 0 bases from V and 2 bases from J, with 14 bases between. The CDR3 spans 16 residues. Germline assignment: CDR1 KGHSH and CDR2 LQKENI. The CDR3 nucleotides are TGTGCCAGCTCACCACCAGATGTTTCAGTTACCTACGAGCAGTACTTC. Its translation: CASSPPDVSVTYEQYF.

The V and J genes are TRBV7-9 and TRBJ1-1; D remains unclear. V was clipped by 5 bases and J by 7 bases, with 20 bases between them. Germline V gene sequence: CDR1 SEHNR, CDR2 FQNEAQ (reference sequence). The CDR3 covers 15 residues. CDR3 coding DNA: TGTGCCAGCAGCCTGGCCCGGACTGCTGGTGGTGAAGCTTTCTTT. Encoded protein: CASSLARTAGGEAFF.

The chain links TRBV7-9 to TRBJ1-3; D gene uncertain. This CDR3 region has 16 residues. Germline CDR1 is SEHNR and CDR2 is FQNEAQ (reference sequence). Deletions cut 7 bases from V and 0 bases from J, with 16 bases between. DNA for the CDR3: TGTGCCAGCACTTACTTAAGTTTCGTCTCTGGAAACACCATATATTTT. Protein: CASTYLSFVSGNTIYF. The full variable domain, completed using reference TRBV7-9 and TRBJ1-3, is DTGVSQNPRHKITKRGQNVTFRCDPISEHNRLYWYRQTLGQGPEFLTYFQNEAQLEKSRLLSDRFSAERPKGSFSTLEIQRTEQGDSAMYLCASTYLSFVSGNTIYFGEGSWLTVV.

The rearrangement links TRBV19 to TRBJ1-4; 11 bases align to TRBD1. CDR1 and CDR2 (germline): LNHDA, SQIVND (reference sequence). Losses at the gene ends were 6 bases for V and 12 bases for J; bases not matched to a gene: 12. The CDR3 loop spans 15 amino acids. DNA of the CDR3: TGTGCCAGTAGGCCCGGGACAGGGGGAAGTAGACAACTGTTTTTT. Protein sequence: CASRPGTGGSRQLFF.

V gene TRBV6-6 combines with J gene TRBJ2-7; D gene uncertain. The length of the CDR3 is 11 residues. CDR1 and CDR2 from the germline V gene are MNHNY and SVGAGI (reference sequence). Trimming took off 10 bases at V and 3 bases at J, with 10 bases between the two ends. The CDR3 DNA sequence: TGTGCCACCGTAGATCGCTACGAGCAGTACTTC. Translated, it gives CATVDRYEQYF.

This chain joins TRBV5-1 and TRBJ2-2; 8 bases are shared with TRBD2. V was clipped by 5 bases and J by 5 bases; unmatched bases: 5. There are 14 residues in the CDR3. Germline V CDR1 and CDR2: SGHRS, YFSETQ. The CDR3 spells CASRLGLATGELFF. In DNA form, the CDR3 reads TGCGCCAGCAGGCTCGGACTAGCAACCGGGGAGCTGTTTTTT.